This TCR beta chain was sequenced during a study of blood T cell repertoires in COVID-19. Looking at the study overall: Sites across the United States, Italy and Spain contributed samples from acute and convalescent COVID-19. The cDNA or gDNA used as material had been derived from T cells, B-cell-depleted T cells, or PBMCs.

Only one count was recorded for this clone. Original handling: Reference gene primer amplification yielded estimated nucleated cell counts. Measured with immunoSEQ multiplex PCR; TCRdb has only the in-frame clones, and not every one. V, J and clone size are taken as reported in that table, and D and trimming were inferred from the DNA itself. This table has roughly 110,000 clones, roughly 90% appearing once. CDR3 length: 16 residues. V was pared by 5 bases and J by 13 bases, with 26 bases between. Germline V CDR1 and CDR2: LGHNT, FRNRAP. This receptor was obtained from a man aged 35-49 years with active or convalescent COVID-19. The sequenced material came from peripheral blood. This chain connects TRBV12-5 to TRBJ2-2, with TRBD2 as a possible D gene (6 bases). This CDR3 reads CASGPYPGLPSRVLFF. The CDR3 region has the DNA TGTGCTAGTGGTCCATACCCGGGACTCCCATCCAGGGTGCTGTTTTTT. Full variable domain (missing parts from reference TRBV12-5 and TRBJ2-2): DARVTQTPRHKVTEMGQEVTMRCQPILGHNTVFWYRQTMMQGLELLAYFRNRAPLDDSGMPKDRFSAEMPDATLATLKIQPSEPRDSAVYFCASGPYPGLPSRVLFFGEGSRLTVL.